This TCR beta chain was recovered during a study of blood T cell repertoires in COVID-19. This CDR3 comprises 14 residues. Trimming cost V 5 bases and J 0 bases, with 13 bases left between them. CDR1 GTSNPN and CDR2 SVGIG come from the germline V gene (reference sequence). Produced via immunoSEQ multiplex PCR; TCRdb's table is partial and in-frame only. In the table there are a few hundred thousand clones, 80% to 85% of which are singletons. The source of this sequence is a young woman with acute or convalescent COVID-19. The sample consisted of peripheral blood. The chain recombines TRBV30 with TRBJ1-1; D possibly corresponds to TRBD1 (5 bases). CDR3 in amino acids: CAWGHMLMNTEAFF. As DNA, the CDR3 is TGTGCCTGGGGACACATGCTCATGAACACTGAAGCTTTCTTT.